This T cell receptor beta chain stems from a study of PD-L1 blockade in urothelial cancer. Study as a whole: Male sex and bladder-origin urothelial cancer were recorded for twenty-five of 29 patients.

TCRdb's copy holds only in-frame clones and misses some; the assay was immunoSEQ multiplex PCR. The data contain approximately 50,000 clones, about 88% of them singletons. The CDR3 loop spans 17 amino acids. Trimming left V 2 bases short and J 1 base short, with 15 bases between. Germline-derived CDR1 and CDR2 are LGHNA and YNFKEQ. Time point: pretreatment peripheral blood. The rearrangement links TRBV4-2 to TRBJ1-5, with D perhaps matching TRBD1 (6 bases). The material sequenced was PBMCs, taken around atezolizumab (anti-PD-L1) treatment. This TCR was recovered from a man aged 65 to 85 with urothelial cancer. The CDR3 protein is CASSQTTGERSNQPQHF. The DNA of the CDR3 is TGTGCCAGCAGCCAAACGACAGGCGAAAGAAGCAATCAGCCCCAGCATTTT.